The 13 T cell receptor beta chains below come from one sample, sequenced in a study of T-cell reconstitution after alpha-beta-depleted transplantation in children. Preparation of the TCRbeta library was carried out with unique molecular identifiers. In TCRdb, the PCR reads were re-called with MiXCR into one record per CDR3 protein. The sample holds about 110,000 distinct CDR3 sequences; 5% to 8% are singletons and the top ten take roughly 24%. The sample consisted of PBMCs, mostly from graft donor cells, taken 360 days after TCRalphabeta/CD19-depleted stem cell transplant. Every receptor here comes from a male patient under 10 years old who had a stem cell transplant for acute lymphoblastic leukemia, so the T cells may come from the graft donor.

There are many counts of this clonotype. V and J are TRBV28 and TRBJ2-1; D ambiguous. Per the germline V gene, CDR1 is MDHEN and CDR2 is SYDVKM. V dropped 5 bases and J dropped 2 bases, with 7 bases sitting between them. The CDR3 runs to 13 residues. CDR3 region: CASSRYTYNEQFF. The CDR3, as DNA: TGTGCCAGCAGTCGATATACCTACAATGAGCAGTTCTTC.

This clonotype was seen a handful of times. The chain joins TRBV27 to TRBJ2-5, with 7 bases matching TRBD2. Germline V CDR1 and CDR2: MNHEY, SMNVEV (reference sequence). Germline trimming cut 6 bases from V and 4 bases from J; bases unmatched to any gene: 17. This CDR3 spans 17 amino acids. The CDR3 DNA sequence: TGTGCCAGCAGCGGACTGTCCCGGGGGAGGGTAGGAGAGACCCAGTACTTC. Its translation is CASSGLSRGRVGETQYF.

A few counts support this clonotype. The chain combines TRBV6-1 with TRBJ1-1; no definite D call. Germline V gene data show CDR1 as MNHNS and CDR2 as SASEGT. The CDR3 contains 13 residues. Trimming pared 7 bases from V and 2 bases from J, leaving 11 bases between. This chain's CDR3 is CASNGGGNTEAFF. The CDR3 DNA is TGTGCCAGCAATGGAGGAGGCAACACTGAAGCTTTCTTT.

The rearrangement links TRBV11-1 to TRBJ2-1, with D tentatively TRBD2 (6 bases). Germline CDR1 and CDR2: SGHAT and FQDESV (reference sequence). V shed 2 bases and J shed 1 base, with 21 bases lying between them. This CDR3 region has 19 residues. This CDR3 is CASSLPLSGGGPSYNEQFF. The DNA for the CDR3 is TGTGCCAGCAGCTTACCGCTAAGTGGAGGAGGGCCATCCTACAATGAGCAGTTCTTC.

This clonotype was seen a few times. The chain has TRBV7-9 and TRBJ2-1; no definite D call. Germline CDR1 SEHNR, CDR2 FQNEAQ (reference sequence). The CDR3 consists of 13 residues. Trimming pared 5 bases from V and 10 bases from J, leaving 15 bases between. The CDR3 coding sequence is TGTGCCAGCAGCCCAGGTGTGGATGTGGAGCAGTTCTTC. The encoded protein is CASSPGVDVEQFF.

This clonotype was picked up many times. The chain has TRBV3-1 and TRBJ2-1; D possibly matches TRBD1 or TRBD2 (5 bases each). The CDR3 is 15 amino acids. Trimming shortened V by 1 base and J by 2 bases, and 9 bases separated the two germline ends. CDR1 is LGHDT, CDR2 YNNKEL, per germline (reference sequence). In DNA form, the CDR3 reads TGTGCCAGCAGCCAAGGCCCGGGGCCCTACAATGAGCAGTTCTTC. This encodes CASSQGPGPYNEQFF.

This clonotype was seen ten or more times. V gene TRBV28 combines with J gene TRBJ2-7, with 8 bases lining up with TRBD1. J lost 4 bases, V lost 1 base, and 6 bases had no gene match. Germline V CDR1 and CDR2: MDHEN, SYDVKM. The CDR3 loop spans 15 amino acids. Written as DNA, the CDR3 is TGTGCCAGCAGTTTATCGTCTCAGGGGGCATACGAGCAGTACTTC. It specifies CASSLSSQGAYEQYF. Complete variable domain (other parts from reference TRBV28 and TRBJ2-7): DVKVTQSSRYLVKRTGEKVFLECVQDMDHENMFWYRQDPGLGLRLIYFSYDVKMKEKGDIPEGYSVSREKKERFSLILESASTNQTSMYLCASSLSSQGAYEQYFGPGTRLTVT.

The sample holds many counts of this clonotype. The chain is built from TRBV5-1 and TRBJ2-3; 7 nucleotides match TRBD2. CDR1 is SGHRS and CDR2 is YFSETQ in the germline V gene. The CDR3 has 19 residues. The V gene end was trimmed by 0 bases and the J gene end by 2 bases; junction bases not matched to a gene: 15. This CDR3 reads CASSLAKRGAGRDTDTQYF. DNA for the CDR3: TGCGCCAGCAGCTTGGCCAAAAGGGGAGCGGGACGTGACACAGATACGCAGTATTTT. Full variable domain (rest looked up from reference TRBV5-1 and TRBJ2-3): KAGVTQTPRYLIKTRGQQVTLSCSPISGHRSVSWYQQTPGQGLQFLFEYFSETQRNKGNFPGRFSGRQFSNSRSEMNVSTLELGDSALYLCASSLAKRGAGRDTDTQYFGPGTRLTVL.

This clonotype appeared a few times. This chain links TRBV6-5 with TRBJ2-6, with 8 bases matching TRBD1. Unmatched junction bases numbered 2, after V lost 3 bases and J lost 4 bases. The CDR3 spans 15 residues. Germline-derived CDR1 and CDR2 are MNHEY and SVGAGI. The CDR3 nucleotides read TGTGCCAGCAGTTATCGGACAGGGGGGGCCAACGTCCTGACTTTC. Residues: CASSYRTGGANVLTF.

This clonotype came up a few times. The chain is built from TRBV6-5 and TRBJ2-7; D could derive from TRBD1 or TRBD2 (5 bases each). Between the trimmed V and J ends, which lost 6 bases and 2 bases, there was a span of 17 bases. The CDR3 runs 15 residues. CDR1 and CDR2 (germline): MNHEY, SVGAGI. CDR3 in amino acids: CASSSLPRDPYEQYF. The CDR3 bases are TGTGCCAGCAGCTCCCTCCCCCGGGACCCCTACGAGCAGTACTTC.

This clonotype occurred many times. The V call is TRBV11-1, the J call TRBJ2-1; 12 bases align to TRBD2. The CDR3 spans 21 residues. Germline assignment: CDR1 SGHAT and CDR2 FQDESV (reference sequence). V gave up 6 bases and J gave up 2 bases; unmatched junction bases: 20. The CDR3, as DNA: TGTGCCAGCAGTTTTCCCCTCTCCCCACTAGCGGGAGGCCTCGCCTACAATGAGCAGTTCTTC. It codes for CASSFPLSPLAGGLAYNEQFF.

On this clonotype itself: It may be a read error: a sequence one base away is much more abundant. This rearrangement joins TRBV4-3 to TRBJ2-3; D gene uncertain. This CDR3 contains 15 residues. Looked up from germline, CDR1 is LGHNA and CDR2 is YSLEER. The CDR3 nucleotides read TGCGCCAGCAGCCGATTCTACACTGCCACAAATACGCAGTATTTT. Amino acids: CASSRFYTATNTQYF.

A word on this clonotype: Germline is not matched at one junction end, which may reflect a read error. The genes are TRBV27 and TRBJ1-5; no clear D. This CDR3 contains 14 residues. CDR1 and CDR2 from the germline V gene are MNHEY and SMNVEV (reference sequence). CDR3 sequence reads: CASSLSSRGQSQHF. For the CDR3, the DNA is TGTGCCAGCAGTTTATCGAGTCGGGGTCAGTCCCAGCATTTT.